A selection of T cell receptor beta chains follows, all from one sample in a study of blood T cells in healthy people across ages. MiXCR, applied by TCRdb to the 5' RACE reads, yields one record per CDR3 protein. The sample records over a million distinct CDR3 sequences, about 42% being singletons. Sequencing used blood. These receptors were taken from a woman aged 18-29 years in good health. Both conserved end residues are trimmed from each CDR3. The order of the fields is CDR3 protein, V gene, J gene.

SATTTSGGTDTQY,TRBV20-1,TRBJ2-3
ASSPTPLAGFNEQF,TRBV5-4,TRBJ2-1
ASSLGNRVLMNTEAF,TRBV7-9,TRBJ1-1
ASSVTGTTRTEAF,TRBV9,TRBJ1-1
SASTILSYEQY,TRBV20-1,TRBJ2-7
VSSYQGAKPQH,TRBV6-2/TRBV6-3,TRBJ1-5
ASSLYTYEQY,TRBV7-9,TRBJ2-7
ASTKMGRVWDEQY,TRBV4-1,TRBJ2-4
ASSQDKGSLGSYGYT,TRBV4-1,TRBJ1-2
ASSLPPGHSYEQY,TRBV28,TRBJ2-7
ASSYSGAIRYGYT,TRBV6-6,TRBJ1-2
SARDTEWREAF,TRBV20-1,TRBJ1-1
ASRAGTGGVEQF,TRBV27,TRBJ2-1
AGTYRDRSRDTQY,TRBV6-2/TRBV6-3,TRBJ2-3
ASSLGASRNTEAF,TRBV7-9,TRBJ1-1
ASSEEGLAGTPQY,TRBV2,TRBJ2-5
ASSSTVDSSYNEQF,TRBV7-9,TRBJ2-1
ASSQDQGPKGGYT,TRBV4-1,TRBJ1-2
ACSQRGGSYNEQF,TRBV6-5,TRBJ2-1
ASSLVWSGPLEGYT,TRBV11-2,TRBJ1-2
ASSGSLASDEQY,TRBV7-3,TRBJ2-7
ASSYSGTANNEQY,TRBV6-2/TRBV6-3,TRBJ2-5
ASSFREGNTEAF,TRBV7-2,TRBJ1-1
SVKKQGNYGYT,TRBV29-1,TRBJ1-2
ASRPGGRETQY,TRBV12-3/TRBV12-4,TRBJ2-5
SAITSGGDEQY,TRBV20-1,TRBJ2-7
ASSLSAGQGKLF,TRBV27,TRBJ1-4
ASSLDPFGRPQH,TRBV4-1,TRBJ1-5
ASSLVYQGDEAF,TRBV5-1,TRBJ1-1
SVESRARNTEAF,TRBV29-1,TRBJ1-1